One T cell receptor (beta chain) is described in this entry. This clonotype was observed many times. There is no known antigen for this receptor. No quality values exist for individual bases; no much larger clone is one base distant. All patients had node-negative disease on CT and PET/CT, and none had a history of other malignancies or prior chemotherapy or radiotherapy. At each of the two time points, six milliliters of peripheral venous blood were collected into EDTA tubes. PBMCs were isolated by Ficoll-Paque Plus density-gradient centrifugation. Samples were stored at -80°C immediately after collection until analysis. The junction shows trimming of 7 bases on V and 5 bases on J, and the gene matches do not reach 7 bases of it. The CDR3, cysteine through phenylalanine, is 14 amino acids long. Only the CDR3 part of the read is kept: 42 bases, read in frame from the first base. CDR1 and CDR2, per the germline V gene, are SNHLY and FYNNEI.

The sample originates from a study of prognosis after radiotherapy for stage I lung cancer (dated by TCRdb to about 2021). Regarding the study in general: Between April 2018 and early 2019, under 20 stage I NSCLC patients were enrolled in Nanjing, China. SBRT was given in 3 to 5 fractions with a biologically effective dose of at least 100 Gy, using image-guided IMRT or VMAT. Distant metastases were developed by four of the 19 patients after SBRT, at a median of about 7 months, whereas no significant progression was observed in the other 15 patients. This study profiled peripheral blood TCR beta repertoires from stage I NSCLC patients before and after stereotactic body radiotherapy and linked the repertoires to distant failure. Fourteen of the patients presented with newly diagnosed primary stage I lung tumors; five had oligometastatic NSCLC following surgical resection of the primary tumor. All patients were considered medically inoperable, owing to comorbidities in 11 to 13 and refusal of surgery in 6 or 7. The study sequenced roughly 40 blood samples from some 19 patients, one before and one after SBRT per patient. Concurrent therapy was not administered to any patient alongside SBRT. Eleven to twelve patients had adenocarcinoma and seven had squamous cell carcinoma as the tumor histology. The cohort included over 10 men and about six women, with a median age of around 70 years and a range of about 53 to 90 years.

Two rounds of multiplex PCR were performed to amplify the TCR beta CDR3 region from genomic DNA. The first PCR round used primers specific to each TRBV and TRBJ gene, with sequences filed in Chinese patent CN105087789A. The second PCR round used universal primers. The Roche High Pure PCR Template Preparation Kit was used to extract genomic DNA from the frozen PBMCs. Libraries were sequenced paired-end with 151 bp reads on an Illumina HiSeq 3000. The paper's processing steps were these. CutAdapt was used to remove raw reads lacking the multiplex PCR primer sequences. High-quality paired reads were merged into contigs with PEAR. MiXCR assigned TRB V, D and J gene segments to each contig by aligning to reference sequences. CDR3 sequences were clustered by base quality and sequence similarity to remove sequencing errors. Diversity was measured as Shannon entropy normalized by the natural log of productive TCR sequence number. Clonality was defined as one minus Shannon entropy divided by the natural log of the number of unique clonotypes. The Youden index of ROC curves was used to select progression-free survival cut-offs for repertoire metrics, and analyses were performed in R 3.5.3. TCRdb passed the public sequencing reads through fastp at Q25 and MiXCR, retaining productive beta sequences. Entries that share a CDR3 protein sequence are merged under the most common genes and DNA. The V and J calls come from TCRdb's annotation, not from the publication. The sample yields about 26,000 distinct CDR3 sequences; about 32% were counted once. Under 45% of the sample is held by the ten biggest clonotypes.

Overall study outcomes, separate from this receptor: Differences in TRBV and TRBJ usage frequencies by metastasis status were reportedly observed in two V genes at baseline and in roughly ten V and two J genes after SBRT. Whether the expanded TCR clones were tumor-specific was not determined. After SBRT, the number of unique TCR clones decreased (median approximately 10,000 before versus about 7,000 after; Wilcoxon paired P=0.011). The study was limited by its small cohort and short follow-up, and the findings require independent validation. Post-SBRT Shannon entropy and its change from baseline were lower in patients who developed distant metastases; baseline Shannon entropy was not associated with metastases. All reported P values were unadjusted for multiple comparisons.

The chain joins TRBV2 to TRBJ1-4; TRBD1 fits 7 bases in the junction. Sequencing used PBMCs, obtained before or after stereotactic body radiation therapy (not recorded which). The TCR comes from a donor at least 50 years old with non-small cell lung cancer. CDR3 sequence: CASTFQGGNEKLFF. In nucleotide form, the sequence is TGTGCCAGCACCTTTCAGGGGGGGAATGAAAAACTGTTTTTT.